These 2 T cell receptor beta chains came from one sample sequenced in a study of T cell changes during pregnancy in multiple sclerosis (dated by TCRdb to 2018 to 2020). Libraries were built with the immunoSEQ multiplex PCR assay. Not all clones reach the TCRdb copy of this immuneACCESS table, which keeps in-frame sequences only. Checked studies attribute under half of the gap to unresolved V genes and leave the rest unexplained. This sample is represented by roughly 84,000 clones; just over 90% of them were singletons. The ten largest clones represent around 1.4% of the sample. Source: peripheral blood, taken in the third trimester of pregnancy. The receptors stem from a female donor in good health, enrolled as a control in a pregnancy study.

The chain joins TRBV29-1 to TRBJ2-7; possible D gene TRBD1, 5 bases. CDR1 is SQVTM and CDR2 is ANQGSEA in the germline V gene. The CDR3 spans 12 residues. With 2 bases removed from V and 2 bases from J, the gap between germline ends came to 7 bases. DNA of the CDR3: TGCAGCGTTGAATCAGGGACCTACGAGCAGTACTTC. This codes for CSVESGTYEQYF.

The rearrangement uses TRBV5-6 and TRBJ2-6, with D possibly matching TRBD2 (8 bases). The CDR3 length is 19 residues. Trimming took 5 bases from V and 1 from J, leaving 22 bases between them. Looked up from germline, CDR1 is SGHDT and CDR2 is YYEEEE. CDR3 amino acids: CASSSGRGQQRSGANVLTF. The CDR3 DNA reads TGTGCCAGCAGTTCCGGGAGGGGACAGCAAAGGTCTGGGGCCAACGTCCTGACTTTC. The full variable domain, rest sourced from reference TRBV5-6 and TRBJ2-6, is DAGVTQSPTHLIKTRGQQVTLRCSPKSGHDTVSWYQQALGQGPQFIFQYYEEEERQRGNFPDRFSGHQFPNYSSELNVNALLLGDSALYLCASSSGRGQQRSGANVLTFGAGSRLTVL.